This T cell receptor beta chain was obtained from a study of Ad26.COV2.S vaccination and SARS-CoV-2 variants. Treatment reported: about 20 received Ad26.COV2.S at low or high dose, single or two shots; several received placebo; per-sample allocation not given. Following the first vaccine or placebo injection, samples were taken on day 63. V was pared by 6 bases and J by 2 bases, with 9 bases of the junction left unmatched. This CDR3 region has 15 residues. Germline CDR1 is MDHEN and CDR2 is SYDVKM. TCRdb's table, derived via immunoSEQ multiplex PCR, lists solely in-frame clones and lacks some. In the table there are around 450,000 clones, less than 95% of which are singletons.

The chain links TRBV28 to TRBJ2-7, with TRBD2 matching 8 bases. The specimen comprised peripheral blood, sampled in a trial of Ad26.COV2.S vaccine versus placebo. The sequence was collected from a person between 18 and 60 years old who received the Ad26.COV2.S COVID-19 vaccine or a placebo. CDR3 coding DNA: TGTGCCAGCAGAAGTATAGCGGGACTAACCTACGAGCAGTACTTC. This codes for CASRSIAGLTYEQYF.